The entry below describes one TCR beta chain. The data originate from a study of cytomegalovirus exposure and HLA in healthy donors. Trimming took 3 bases from V and 6 from J; bases not matched to a gene: 7. The V gene's germline CDR1 is SGHTA and CDR2 FQGTGA. The CDR3 runs 16 residues. The PCR made use of 60 Vbeta and 13 Jbeta primers. The table came from immunoSEQ multiplex PCR; TCRdb's copy has only in-frame clones and leaves some out. Of around 78,000 clones in the sample, less than 85% were seen once. Sequencing used PBMCs. This chain connects TRBV7-3 to TRBJ2-1; 11 bases line up with TRBD2. The source is a woman aged 50 to 60 in good health and CMV-seronegative. The CDR3 DNA follows: TGTGCCAGCAGCTTCGGGACTAGCGGTGGAGGCAATGAGCAGTTCTTC. It translates to CASSFGTSGGGNEQFF. Drawing the rest from reference TRBV7-3 and TRBJ2-1, the complete variable domain is GAGVSQTPSNKVTEKGKYVELRCDPISGHTALYWYRQSLGQGPEFLIYFQGTGAADDSGLPNDRFFAVRPEGSVSTLKIQRTERGDSAVYLCASSFGTSGGGNEQFFGPGTRLTVL.